Presented here are 7 T cell receptor beta chains from one specimen sequenced in a study of T cell clonality in common variable immunodeficiency. Generated by immunoSEQ multiplex PCR, the TCRdb table keeps only in-frame clones and is missing some. The record shows tens of thousands of clones for this sample, with no singletons present. Source material: peripheral blood mononuclear cells. The source of these receptors is a person between 18 and 75 years old in good health.

A word on this clone: The read terminates 3 residues before the CDR3 end, so the remaining end is supplied by the germline J gene. The gene calls are TRBV19 and TRBJ2-2, with D possibly TRBD1 on 5 matching bases. The CDR3 runs to 14 residues. CDR1 is LNHDA and CDR2 is SQIVND in the germline V gene (reference sequence). V was cut by 3 bases and J by 2 bases, with 7 bases left in between. The CDR3 DNA, read in part, is TGTGCCAGTAGTATCAGGGCTAACACCGGGGAG. Protein: CASSIRANTGE. The CDR3 in full is CASSIRANTGELFF.

This clone was counted many times. Read data end 3 residues before the CDR3 end; the end is taken from the germline J gene. The J gene is TRBJ2-1, the V gene TRBV9, with TRBD2 identical over 12 bases. The CDR3 spans 15 residues. Unmatched junction bases numbered 5, after V lost 5 bases and J lost 5 bases. CDR1 is SGDLS, CDR2 YYNGEE, per germline. The sequenced part of the CDR3 DNA is TGTGCCAGCAGGGTGGGGACTAGCGGGCACAATGAG. It specifies CASRVGTSGHNE. The CDR3 in full is CASRVGTSGHNEQFF.

This clone was picked up many times. The CDR3 end is not reached by the read, which stops 3 residues before it; the germline J gene fills it in. The rearrangement uses TRBV20-1 and TRBJ2-7; 7 bases line up with TRBD1. The J segment lost 3 bases and the V segment lost 0 bases, leaving 5 bases of the junction unmatched. The CDR3 sequence is 14 residues long. Germline V lookup: CDR1 DFQATT, CDR2 SNEGSKA (reference sequence). The sequenced CDR3 bases are TGCAGTGCTAGAGATCGGGACAGATACTACGAG. This sequence encodes CSARDRDRYYE. The entire CDR3 sequence reads CSARDRDRYYEQYF.

The sample holds many counts of this clone. The read finishes 3 residues shy of the CDR3 end, and the germline J gene is used to complete it. The rearrangement joins TRBV28 to TRBJ1-5; 7 nucleotides agree with TRBD1. Germline lookup yields CDR1 MDHEN and CDR2 SYDVKM. The CDR3 loop spans 15 amino acids. V shed 0 bases and J 7 bases; nucleotides not matched to a gene: 6. Partial CDR3 DNA: TGTGCCAGCAGTTTATGGCTCCAGGGGGGACAGCCC. Its translation: CASSLWLQGGQP. The whole CDR3 region reads CASSLWLQGGQPQHF.

The table lists this clone with many counts. The read is 3 residues too short to cover the CDR3 end, so that end is filled in from the germline J gene. The rearrangement joins TRBV20-1 to TRBJ2-7, with 8 bases identical to TRBD2. The CDR3 runs 14 residues. From germline, CDR1 is DFQATT and CDR2 SNEGSKA (reference sequence). Unmatched junction bases numbered 9, after V lost 2 bases and J lost 6 bases. The part of the CDR3 DNA that was read is TGCAGTGCTAGATCTCTAGCGGGCCGTAGCGAG. Translation gives CSARSLAGRSE. From start to end, the CDR3 is CSARSLAGRSEQYF.

This clone has a count of ten or more. The CDR3 end lies 3 residues beyond the end of the read and is filled in from the germline J gene. The chain employs TRBV29-1 and TRBJ2-7, with a weak D call TRBD1 (6 bases). Germline assignment: CDR1 SQVTM and CDR2 ANQGSEA. The CDR3 spans 13 residues. V was clipped by 2 bases and J by 4 bases, with 12 bases between them. CDR3 region: CSVEPADRYEQYF. CDR3 bases read: TGCAGCGTTGAACCAGCGGACAGATACGAG.

This clone has at least ten counts. The read comes to an end 3 residues before the CDR3 does, leaving the germline J gene to fill in the end. The V and J genes are TRBV5-4 and TRBJ1-4; D is possibly TRBD1 (5 bases). V gave up 2 bases and J gave up 7 bases, with 12 bases separating them. This CDR3 region has 14 residues. CDR1 and CDR2 from the germline V gene are SGHNT and YYREEE (reference sequence). The CDR3 spells CASSFDRRSEKLFF. CDR3 DNA, as far as it was read: TGTGCCAGCAGCTTTGACAGAAGGAGTGAAAAA.